This passage covers 6 T cell receptor beta chains from one sample sequenced in a study of T cells in localized non-small cell lung cancer. Assay: immunoSEQ multiplex PCR; the TCRdb copy retains only in-frame clones and omits some. The sample has roughly 48,000 clones, 70% to 80% seen once; the top ten hold about 15%. Specimen: peripheral blood, collected before any cancer treatment. The receptors stem from a man aged 40-75 years with stage I squamous cell lung carcinoma.

The rearrangement links TRBV5-1 to TRBJ2-7; 7 bases fit TRBD1. Germline CDR1 SGHRS, CDR2 YFSETQ. The CDR3 extends over 15 amino acids. V was clipped by 5 bases and J by 3 bases; unmatched bases: 11. CDR3 loop: CASRGAGTDFYEQYF. In DNA form, the CDR3 reads TGCGCCAGCAGGGGCGCCGGGACAGATTTCTACGAGCAGTACTTC.

The rearrangement links TRBV18 to TRBJ2-5, with a tentative D call TRBD1 (5 bases). Trimming removed 3 bases at V and 5 bases at J, with 10 bases between. The CDR3 extends over 13 amino acids. Germline V gene data show CDR1 as KGHSH and CDR2 as LQKENI. CDR3 residues: CASSPAGSETQYF. DNA for the CDR3: TGTGCCAGCTCACCTGCAGGGTCGGAGACCCAGTACTTC.

The gene calls are TRBV7-2 and TRBJ2-5, with 9 positions matching TRBD1. The CDR3 sequence is 16 residues long. The ends lost 4 bases at V and 5 bases at J; junction bases unmatched: 11. Germline lookup yields CDR1 SGHTA and CDR2 FQGNSA. CDR3 nucleotides: TGTGCCAGCAGCTCGGGGACAGGGACGACGGGGGAGACCCAGTACTTC. It is translated as CASSSGTGTTGETQYF.

The rearrangement uses TRBV4-2 and TRBJ2-1, with D perhaps TRBD1 (6 bases). Trimming stripped 4 bases from V and 8 bases from J, with 21 bases between. Germline V CDR1 and CDR2: LGHNA, YNFKEQ. The CDR3 totals 16 residues. CDR3 nucleotides: TGTGCCAGCAGCCTTCCCCCTGCACAGGGTGGCCATGAGCAGTTCTTC. Residues: CASSLPPAQGGHEQFF.

The V gene is TRBV4-1, the J gene TRBJ2-1; the D is unclear. CDR1 is MGHRA and CDR2 is YSYEKL in the germline V gene. CDR3 size: 16 residues. The V and J ends lost 0 bases and 4 bases respectively, with 13 bases between them. As DNA, the CDR3 is TGCGCCAGCAGCCAAGATCGGCATAGTGGTTACAATGAGCAGTTCTTC. The encoded protein is CASSQDRHSGYNEQFF.

The chain is built from TRBV6-6 and TRBJ1-6; D gene unclear. Between the trimmed V and J ends, which lost 2 bases and 7 bases, there was a span of 6 bases. This CDR3 comprises 13 residues. Germline values: CDR1 MNHNY, CDR2 SVGAGI (reference sequence). For the CDR3, the DNA is TGTGCCAGCAGTTACCCCGGGAATTCACCCCTCCACTTT. Translated: CASSYPGNSPLHF.